The 2 T cell receptor beta chains given below trace back to one sample, sequenced in a study of blood T cells in healthy people across ages. Sample-barcoded 5' priming and a J-beta primer mix drove a second PCR of roughly 6 to 12 cycles. TCRdb re-derived calls from the 5' RACE reads in MiXCR, one entry per CDR3 protein. The repertoire holds about 830,000 distinct CDR3 sequences, with roughly 64% as singletons. The sample was blood. The receptors originated from a man younger than 40 in good health.

The chain recombines TRBV30 with TRBJ2-4, with a tentative D call TRBD2 (6 bases). Between the trimmed V and J ends, which lost 1 base and 2 bases, there was a span of 12 bases. The germline gives CDR1 GTSNPN, CDR2 SVGIG (reference sequence). This CDR3 spans 15 amino acids. In DNA form, the CDR3 reads TGTGCCTGGAGTGAGGACGGGGGAACCAAAAACATTCAGTACTTC. Translating it yields CAWSEDGGTKNIQYF.

V and J are TRBV6-1 and TRBJ1-5; D not certain. CDR1 MNHNS and CDR2 SASEGT come from the germline V gene. Trimming stripped 6 bases from V and 3 bases from J, with 9 bases between. The CDR3 is made up of 13 amino acids. CDR3 DNA: TGTGCCAGCAGGGTCAGCCCCAATCAGCCCCAGCATTTT. Amino acid sequence: CASRVSPNQPQHF.